The 12 T cell receptor beta chains below come from one sample, sequenced in a study of cytomegalovirus exposure and HLA in healthy donors. Amplification used 60 Vbeta primers and 13 Jbeta primers. Clones were sequenced by immunoSEQ multiplex PCR, and TCRdb holds only the in-frame ones, with some missing. This sample's table reports around 35,000 clones. Material: PBMCs. The receptor source for this set is a woman aged 40 to 50 in good health and CMV-seropositive.

The chain joins TRBV28 to TRBJ2-2; 7 bases map to TRBD2. V was pared by 3 bases and J by 6 bases, with 7 bases of the junction left unmatched. The CDR3 loop spans 15 amino acids. Germline V gives CDR1 MDHEN, CDR2 SYDVKM. CDR3: CASSLAGVGSGELFF. CDR3 DNA: TGTGCCAGCAGTTTGGCGGGAGTAGGTTCCGGGGAGCTGTTTTTT.

The chain joins TRBV5-1 to TRBJ2-5, with D perhaps TRBD2 (5 bases). The CDR3 totals 17 residues. CDR1 and CDR2 from the germline V gene are SGHRS and YFSETQ. The germline V and J ends were trimmed by 0 bases and 4 bases, with 19 bases remaining between them. Written as DNA, the CDR3 is TGCGCCAGCAGCTTGGGGGCCGGGATATCTCTAGGAGAGACCCAGTACTTC. Amino acid sequence: CASSLGAGISLGETQYF. Full variable domain (outside the CDR3, taken from reference TRBV5-1 and TRBJ2-5): KAGVTQTPRYLIKTRGQQVTLSCSPISGHRSVSWYQQTPGQGLQFLFEYFSETQRNKGNFPGRFSGRQFSNSRSEMNVSTLELGDSALYLCASSLGAGISLGETQYFGPGTRLLVL.

The rearrangement links TRBV5-1 to TRBJ2-5; TRBD2 matches at 9 bases. Germline lookup yields CDR1 SGHRS and CDR2 YFSETQ. The CDR3 is 15 residues long. V shed 0 bases, J shed 7 bases, and the junction held 7 bases outside the gene matches. The CDR3 sequence is CASSLEPSGVGTQYF. In DNA, the CDR3 is TGCGCCAGCAGCTTGGAGCCTAGCGGGGTTGGGACCCAGTACTTC.

The rearrangement uses TRBV28 and TRBJ2-7, with D perhaps matching TRBD1 (5 bases). Trimming left V 3 bases short and J 0 bases short, with 15 bases between. This CDR3 has 16 residues. Germline values: CDR1 MDHEN, CDR2 SYDVKM. The CDR3 spells CASSFGKGVSSYEQYF. As DNA, the CDR3 is TGTGCCAGCAGTTTTGGGAAAGGGGTAAGCTCCTACGAGCAGTACTTC. The variable domain in full, with the rest retrieved from reference TRBV28 and TRBJ2-7, is DVKVTQSSRYLVKRTGEKVFLECVQDMDHENMFWYRQDPGLGLRLIYFSYDVKMKEKGDIPEGYSVSREKKERFSLILESASTNQTSMYLCASSFGKGVSSYEQYFGPGTRLTVT.

This rearrangement joins TRBV30 to TRBJ1-2; TRBD1 might be the D (6 bases). Deletions cut 2 bases from V and 7 bases from J, with 14 bases between. CDR1 GTSNPN and CDR2 SVGIG come from the germline V gene (reference sequence). The CDR3 is 13 residues long. CDR3 region: CAWSWQGRSGYTF. For the CDR3, the DNA is TGTGCCTGGAGTTGGCAGGGGCGTAGTGGCTACACCTTC.

The chain couples TRBV18 to TRBJ2-7; 9 bases align to TRBD2. The CDR3 totals 16 residues. Trimming took 4 bases from V and 0 from J; bases not matched to a gene: 7. The germline V gene encodes CDR1 KGHSH and CDR2 LQKENI. Here the CDR3 reads CASSHGLALSSYEQYF. For the CDR3, the DNA is TGTGCCAGCTCACACGGACTAGCGTTAAGCTCCTACGAGCAGTACTTC. The complete variable domain, with remaining parts taken from reference TRBV18 and TRBJ2-7, reads NAGVMQNPRHLVRRRGQEARLRCSPMKGHSHVYWYRQLPEEGLKFMVYLQKENIIDESGMPKERFSAEFPKEGPSILRIQQVVRGDSAAYFCASSHGLALSSYEQYFGPGTRLTVT.

The chain joins TRBV7-9 to TRBJ1-2, with a weak D call TRBD1 (6 bases). The germline V and J ends were trimmed by 4 bases and 6 bases, with 15 bases remaining between them. Germline V CDR1 and CDR2: SEHNR, FQNEAQ (reference sequence). This CDR3 comprises 14 residues. The DNA for the CDR3 is TGTGCCAGCAGCTCCACAGGGAACGAAAATGGCTACACCTTC. Protein product: CASSSTGNENGYTF.

V is TRBV28 and J is TRBJ2-6; D unresolved. Trimming pared 5 bases from V and 0 bases from J, leaving 8 bases between. Germline loops: CDR1 MDHEN, CDR2 SYDVKM. CDR3 length: 15 amino acids. The CDR3 reads CASSEGGSGANVLTF. DNA for the CDR3: TGTGCCAGCAGTGAAGGCGGCTCTGGGGCCAACGTCCTGACTTTC.

The chain is built from TRBV19 and TRBJ1-1; D ambiguous. Trimming pared 2 bases from V and 4 bases from J, leaving 20 bases between. CDR1 and CDR2 from the germline V gene are LNHDA and SQIVND (reference sequence). This CDR3 has 17 amino acids. Here the CDR3 DNA reads TGTGCCAGTAGTATAACAGCCAGGCGGGTTGTTGGCACTGAAGCTTTCTTT. Amino acids: CASSITARRVVGTEAFF.

The chain links TRBV2 to TRBJ2-3, with D possibly matching TRBD2 (6 bases). Germline values: CDR1 SNHLY, CDR2 FYNNEI. Deletions cut 8 bases from V and 5 bases from J, with 11 bases between. CDR3 length: 12 amino acids. This chain's CDR3 is CASRGMRDTQYF. In nucleotides, the CDR3 is TGTGCCAGCCGGGGGATGCGAGATACGCAGTATTTT.

The chain has TRBV29-1 and TRBJ2-2; 7 bases match TRBD1. CDR1 is SQVTM, CDR2 ANQGSEA, per germline. This CDR3 has 12 residues. V shed 8 bases, J shed 7 bases, and the junction held 7 bases outside the gene matches. The CDR3 here is CSLRDRNGELFF. CDR3 coding DNA: TGCAGCCTCCGGGACAGAAACGGGGAGCTGTTTTTT.

The CDR3 DNA sequence: TGTGCCAGCAGCCGGGACAGGGGGCCTGGCAATCAGCCCCAGCATTTT. Translated, it gives CASSRDRGPGNQPQHF. This chain links TRBV28 with TRBJ1-5, with 12 bases that match TRBD1. Trimming took 6 bases from V and 2 from J; bases not matched to a gene: 5. CDR3 length: 16 residues. Germline V gives CDR1 MDHEN, CDR2 SYDVKM. Drawing the rest from reference TRBV28 and TRBJ1-5, the complete variable domain is DVKVTQSSRYLVKRTGEKVFLECVQDMDHENMFWYRQDPGLGLRLIYFSYDVKMKEKGDIPEGYSVSREKKERFSLILESASTNQTSMYLCASSRDRGPGNQPQHFGDGTRLSIL.